This T cell receptor beta chain was recovered during a study of post-analysis software for immune sequencing data. The trim removed 4 bases at V and 8 bases at J, leaving 12 bases unmatched. The CDR3 is 17 residues long. Germline V gives CDR1 SGHRS, CDR2 YFSETQ. Study findings and constraints: Controls showed lower frequencies than patients for five TRBV segments, and TRBV5-6, TRBV5-1 and TRBV20-1 were among these.

Unique molecular identifiers featured in each of the TCR beta cDNA libraries. TCRdb ran MiXCR on the PCR reads and lists one entry per CDR3 protein. This table holds over 700,000 distinct CDR3 sequences, approximately 30% found once. A remark on this clonotype: Its antigen is not known.

The rearrangement links TRBV5-1 to TRBJ2-1; 13 nucleotides match TRBD2. Sequencing was performed on blood. The clonotype was recovered from a girl aged 5 to 17 with multiple sclerosis. CDR3 sequence: CASSIRTSGGFWDEQFF. CDR3 coding DNA: TGCGCCAGCAGCATTAGGACTAGCGGGGGCTTTTGGGATGAGCAGTTCTTC.